One T cell receptor (beta chain) is described in this entry. The antigen remains undetermined. This sample is part of a study of cytomegalovirus exposure and HLA in healthy donors. Study-level points and caveats: Rarity marked most TCR sequences, yet some public TCRs occurred in many donors. Cytomegalovirus-associated status was assigned to approximately 160 TCR beta chains.

After removal of 6 bases from V and 4 bases from J, the junction contained 7 bases not matched to a gene. Germline CDR1 is SQVTM and CDR2 is ANQGSEA. The CDR3 loop spans 14 amino acids. The PCR made use of 60 Vbeta and 13 Jbeta primers. Using immunoSEQ multiplex PCR, the repertoire was profiled, and TCRdb retains in-frame clones only, with some absent. The table includes about 63,000 clones, over 75% detected once. Sequenced: PBMCs. The receptor comes from a woman in her twenties or thirties in good health and CMV-seropositive. The chain is built from TRBV29-1 and TRBJ2-3, with TRBD2 matching 10 bases. CDR3 region: CSVVIAGGPDTQYF. CDR3 DNA sequence: TGCAGCGTAGTTATAGCGGGAGGCCCAGATACGCAGTATTTT.